This T cell receptor beta chain comes out of a study of blood T cell repertoires in COVID-19. About the research overall: The origin of the acute and convalescent COVID-19 samples was the United States, Italy and Spain.

CDR3 length equals 19 residues. Germline V gene sequence: CDR1 KGHDR, CDR2 SFDVKD. V lost 4 bases to trimming and J lost 0 bases; unmatched junction nucleotides: 15. Using immunoSEQ multiplex PCR, the repertoire was profiled, and TCRdb retains in-frame clones only, with some absent. The sample includes 200,000 to 250,000 clones, 80% to 90% of them seen just once. The genes are TRBV24-1 and TRBJ2-3; 7 bases match TRBD1. The sequence was obtained from an elderly man with acute or convalescent COVID-19. Input material: peripheral blood. CDR3 DNA: TGTGCCACCAGTGACCATCGGGACAGCCACTATCCTAGCACAGATACGCAGTATTTT. This sequence encodes CATSDHRDSHYPSTDTQYF.